This entry describes one T cell receptor (beta chain). These data are taken from a study of beta chain features in type 1 diabetes. With V trimmed by 2 bases and J by 4 bases, 2 bases remained unmatched. The CDR3 is made up of 15 amino acids. Germline lookup yields CDR1 SGHTA and CDR2 FQGNSA. The authors reverse transcribed all of the isolated RNA, so sequencing captured expressed TCRB transcripts. The method was immunoSEQ multiplex PCR; TCRdb's version includes in-frame clones alone and lacks a portion of them. The table lists hundreds of thousands of clones, around 14% of them singletons. J is TRBJ2-1 and V is TRBV7-2; 10 bases align to TRBD2. This receptor was taken from a man younger than 45 in good health. Specimen: naive CD4+ T cells from blood. The CDR3 protein is CASSLLAGVYNEQFF. The CDR3 DNA follows: TGTGCCAGCAGCTTACTAGCGGGAGTTTACAATGAGCAGTTCTTC.